Each of the 23 T cell receptor beta chains below was sequenced from the same sample in a study of T cell responses to AZD1222 COVID-19 vaccine. The data were produced by immunoSEQ multiplex PCR, yet TCRdb's version contains in-frame clones alone and is incomplete. The data hold some 120,000 clones, with around 90% observed a single time. The input for sequencing was peripheral blood, taken on day 0 of AZD1222 vaccination. The source is an adult in good health.

Regarding this clone: One end of the junction does not line up with germline, which may come from a read error. This chain connects TRBV7-9 to TRBJ2-6; a weak D match, TRBD1 (7 bases). The germline V gene encodes CDR1 SEHNR and CDR2 FQNEAQ (reference sequence). The CDR3 is 17 amino acids. CDR3 sequence (DNA): TGTGCCAGCAGCCAAAAGACAGGGACTTCTGTGGCCAACGTCCTGACTTTC. This codes for CASSQKTGTSVANVLTF.

This chain connects TRBV5-8 to TRBJ1-4; no clear D gene. CDR3 length equals 11 residues. CDR1 and CDR2 (germline): SGHTS, YDEGEE. The ends were cut back, 3 bases at V and 13 bases at J, with 10 bases in the middle. Here the CDR3 DNA reads TGTGCCAGCAGCTCTTCCACTCGACTGTTTTTT. It encodes CASSSSTRLFF.

The V gene is TRBV21-1, the J gene TRBJ2-4; the table's TRBD1 call for D was not verified on the DNA. TRBV21-1 is classified as a pseudogene. The CDR3 totals 13 residues. CDR3 sequence (DNA): TGTGCCAGCAGCGTACAGTTCCAAAACATTCAGTACTTC. Translating gives CASSVQFQNIQYF.

The genes are TRBV11-2 and TRBJ2-1; D is undetermined. Germline V gene lookup returns CDR1 SGHAT and CDR2 FQNNGV. V gave up 2 bases and J gave up 0 bases, with 11 bases separating them. The CDR3 consists of 16 residues. In nucleotides, the CDR3 is TGTGCCAGCAGCTTACCCCCGTTCAGCTCCTACAATGAGCAGTTCTTC. As protein: CASSLPPFSSYNEQFF.

V usage is TRBV6-5 and J usage is TRBJ2-7; 8 bases are a match to TRBD2. V lost 6 bases and J lost 1; bases outside the gene matches: 5. The CDR3 covers 14 residues. In germline, CDR1 is MNHEY, CDR2 SVGAGI. The CDR3 DNA reads as TGTGCCAGCAGGCCAGCGGGAGTTTCCTACGAGCAGTACTTC. This sequence encodes CASRPAGVSYEQYF.

This chain joins TRBV11-1 and TRBJ2-7; TRBD2 agrees at 13 bases. CDR1 and CDR2 from the germline V gene are SGHAT and FQDESV (reference sequence). The V gene end was trimmed by 5 bases and the J gene end by 4 bases; junction bases not matched to a gene: 5. The CDR3 sequence is 15 residues long. CDR3 region: CASSPRTSGRYEQYF. CDR3 coding DNA: TGTGCCAGCAGCCCTCGGACTAGCGGGAGATACGAGCAGTACTTC.

The genes are TRBV10-1 and TRBJ1-5; D might be TRBD1 (6 bases). Germline values: CDR1 WNHNN, CDR2 SYGVQD (reference sequence). The CDR3 covers 16 residues. Trimming pared 5 bases from V and 7 bases from J, leaving 21 bases between. CDR3 in amino acids: CASSPVGGGEWQPQHF. The DNA for the CDR3 is TGCGCCAGCAGTCCCGTCGGAGGGGGGGAATGGCAGCCCCAGCATTTT.

The chain couples TRBV9 to TRBJ2-7; D may be TRBD1 (6 bases). V lost 2 bases and J 0 bases, leaving 9 bases between the germline ends. The germline CDR1 and CDR2 sequences are SGDLS and YYNGEE. The CDR3 consists of 14 residues. CDR3 sequence reads: CASSVRDNSYEQYF. The DNA of the CDR3 is TGTGCCAGCAGCGTCCGGGACAACTCCTACGAGCAGTACTTC.

The rearrangement links TRBV30 to TRBJ1-2, with a weak D call TRBD1 (6 bases). Looked up from germline, CDR1 is GTSNPN and CDR2 is SVGIG (reference sequence). V was shortened by 0 bases and J by 4 bases, with 9 bases between the two germline ends. The CDR3 loop spans 13 amino acids. The CDR3 bases are TGTGCCTGGAGTGTCACAGGGACCTATGGCTACACCTTC. Translation: CAWSVTGTYGYTF.

V is TRBV6-1 and J is TRBJ1-6; 8 bases align to TRBD1. V shed 4 bases, J shed 0 bases, and the junction held 5 bases outside the gene matches. The CDR3 totals 17 residues. From germline, CDR1 is MNHNS and CDR2 SASEGT. CDR3 residues: CASSAGQVISYNSPLHF. As DNA, the CDR3 is TGTGCCAGCAGTGCGGGACAGGTGATCTCCTATAATTCACCCCTCCACTTT.

The chain links TRBV11-1 to TRBJ2-4; 8 bases line up with TRBD1. In germline, CDR1 is SGHAT, CDR2 FQDESV (reference sequence). Losses at the gene ends were 3 bases for V and 7 bases for J; bases not matched to a gene: 2. CDR3 length equals 13 residues. In DNA form, the CDR3 reads TGTGCCAGCAGCTTTACAGGGGGGAACATTCAGTACTTC. Translation: CASSFTGGNIQYF. The full variable domain, in which reference TRBV11-1 and TRBJ2-4 provide the parts outside the CDR3, is EAEVAQSPRYKITEKSQAVAFWCDPISGHATLYWYRQILGQGPELLVQFQDESVVDDSQLPKDRFSAERLKGVDSTLKIQPAELGDSAMYLCASSFTGGNIQYFGAGTRLSVL.

V and J are TRBV29-1 and TRBJ2-5; 11 bases agree with TRBD2. From germline, CDR1 is SQVTM and CDR2 ANQGSEA. This CDR3 spans 14 amino acids. V gave up 4 bases and J gave up 3 bases; unmatched junction bases: 4. This CDR3 is CSVVETSGKETQYF. The CDR3 nucleotides read TGCAGCGTTGTCGAGACTAGCGGGAAAGAGACCCAGTACTTC.

The chain joins TRBV5-6 to TRBJ1-1, with 7 bases that match TRBD1. Germline loops: CDR1 SGHDT, CDR2 YYEEEE. This CDR3 region has 12 residues. V gave up 4 bases and J gave up 11 bases; unmatched junction bases: 8. CDR3 region: CASSRDSARAFF. CDR3 coding DNA: TGTGCCAGCAGCAGGGACAGCGCTCGGGCTTTCTTT.

In this sample, this clone turned up a few times. The chain recombines TRBV5-1 with TRBJ2-1; no definite D call. This CDR3 spans 11 amino acids. V gave up 4 bases and J gave up 8 bases, with 7 bases separating them. Germline V gene sequence: CDR1 SGHRS, CDR2 YFSETQ. Written as DNA, the CDR3 is TGCGCCAGCAGCGATCACGATGAGCAGTTCTTC. Its translation is CASSDHDEQFF.

This rearrangement joins TRBV6-5 to TRBJ1-6, with a possible D match to TRBD1 (5 bases). The CDR3 spans 15 residues. Trimming stripped 0 bases from V and 8 bases from J, with 11 bases between. Per germline, CDR1 MNHEY and CDR2 SVGAGI. This CDR3 reads CASSYSGRADSPLHF. The DNA of the CDR3 is TGTGCCAGCAGTTACTCAGGCAGGGCTGATTCACCCCTCCACTTT.

The chain employs TRBV5-1 and TRBJ1-2; D perhaps matches TRBD1 (5 bases). CDR3 size: 16 residues. V lost 0 bases and J lost 8, with 20 bases in between. Germline V lookup: CDR1 SGHRS, CDR2 YFSETQ. As DNA, the CDR3 is TGCGCCAGCAGCTTGGGGCAAGGGCAGGGAGTCTGGGGCTACACCTTC. Translation: CASSLGQGQGVWGYTF.

CDR3 residues: CASSIIMSGRGANEQFF. The DNA for the CDR3 is TGTGCCAGTAGTATAATAATGAGCGGAAGGGGGGCCAATGAGCAGTTCTTC. This chain uses TRBV19 with TRBJ2-1; D might be TRBD1 or TRBD2, each matching 6 bases. Germline V gene sequence: CDR1 LNHDA, CDR2 SQIVND (reference sequence). The V end lost 2 bases, the J end lost 6 bases, and 20 bases lay between the germline ends. This CDR3 region has 17 residues. Variable domain in full (rest from reference TRBV19 and TRBJ2-1): DGGITQSPKYLFRKEGQNVTLSCEQNLNHDAMYWYRQDPGQGLRLIYYSQIVNDFQKGDIAEGYSVSREKKESFPLTVTSAQKNPTAFYLCASSIIMSGRGANEQFFGPGTRLTVL.

The V call is TRBV6-5, the J call TRBJ2-5; 8 bases line up with TRBD1. Germline loops: CDR1 MNHEY, CDR2 SVGAGI. The CDR3 spans 16 residues. V lost 2 bases and J lost 5; bases outside the gene matches: 10. This chain's CDR3 is CASSYLRTGPGETQYF. In nucleotides, the CDR3 is TGTGCCAGCAGTTACCTACGGACAGGGCCGGGGGAGACCCAGTACTTC.

This clone came up once. CDR3 in amino acids: CASSLGLKQETQYF. The DNA of the CDR3 is TGTGCCAGCAGCCTAGGACTAAAACAGGAGACCCAGTACTTC. V gene TRBV6-5 combines with J gene TRBJ2-5; D perhaps matches TRBD2 (6 bases). The germline V gene has CDR1 MNHEY and CDR2 SVGAGI. V was trimmed by 6 bases and J by 5 bases, leaving 16 bases between them. The CDR3 is 14 amino acids.

This clone appeared once. This sequence joins TRBV3-1 (or the pseudogene TRBV3-2) and TRBJ1-3, with D maybe TRBD1 (6 bases). The germline V gene has CDR1 LGHDT and CDR2 YNNKEL (reference sequence). V shed 1 base and J shed 3 bases, with 13 bases lying between them. CDR3 length: 16 amino acids. CDR3 protein: CASSQVAAGVGNTIYF. CDR3 DNA sequence: TGTGCCAGCAGCCAAGTCGCGGCAGGGGTTGGAAACACCATATATTTT.

The chain couples TRBV23-1 to TRBJ1-1; D uncertain. TRBV23-1 is identified as an open reading frame with a role that is uncertain. V was clipped by 0 bases and J by 0 bases, with 8 bases between them. The CDR3 is made up of 15 amino acids. This CDR3 is CASSQSEALNTEAFF. In DNA form, the CDR3 reads TGCGCCAGCAGTCAATCTGAGGCTCTGAACACTGAAGCTTTCTTT.

The chain couples TRBV4-3 to TRBJ2-7; TRBD2 matches at 13 bases. Germline loops: CDR1 LGHNA, CDR2 YSLEER. The CDR3 sequence is 15 residues long. The V and J ends lost 1 base and 3 bases, in that order; junction bases with no gene match: 0. The CDR3 region is CASSQGLAGGYEQYF. The CDR3 DNA reads TGCGCCAGCAGCCAAGGACTAGCGGGGGGCTACGAGCAGTACTTC.

The chain links TRBV25-1 to TRBJ2-7; D might be TRBD1 or TRBD2, each matching 5 bases. This CDR3 comprises 14 residues. The V end lost 2 bases, the J end lost 1 base, and 9 bases lay between the germline ends. The germline V gene encodes CDR1 MGHDK and CDR2 SYGVNS. CDR3 amino acids: CASSETGPSYEQYF. CDR3 nucleotide sequence: TGTGCCAGCAGTGAAACGGGGCCTTCCTACGAGCAGTACTTC.